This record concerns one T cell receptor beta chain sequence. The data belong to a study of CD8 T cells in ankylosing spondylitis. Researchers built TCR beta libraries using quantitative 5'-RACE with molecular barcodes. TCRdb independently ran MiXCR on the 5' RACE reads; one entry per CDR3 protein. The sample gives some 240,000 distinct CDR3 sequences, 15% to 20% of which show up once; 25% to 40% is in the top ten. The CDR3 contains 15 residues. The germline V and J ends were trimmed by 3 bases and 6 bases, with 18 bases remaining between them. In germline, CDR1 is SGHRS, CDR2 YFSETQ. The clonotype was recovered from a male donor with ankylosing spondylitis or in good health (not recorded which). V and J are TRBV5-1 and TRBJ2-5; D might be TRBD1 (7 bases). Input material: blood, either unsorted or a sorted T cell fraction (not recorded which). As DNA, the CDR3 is TGCGCCAGCAGCTACTACCGACAGGGAGGACAGACCCAGTACTTC. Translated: CASSYYRQGGQTQYF. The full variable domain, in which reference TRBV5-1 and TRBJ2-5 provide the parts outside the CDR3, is KAGVTQTPRYLIKTRGQQVTLSCSPISGHRSVSWYQQTPGQGLQFLFEYFSETQRNKGNFPGRFSGRQFSNSRSEMNVSTLELGDSALYLCASSYYRQGGQTQYFGPGTRLLVL.